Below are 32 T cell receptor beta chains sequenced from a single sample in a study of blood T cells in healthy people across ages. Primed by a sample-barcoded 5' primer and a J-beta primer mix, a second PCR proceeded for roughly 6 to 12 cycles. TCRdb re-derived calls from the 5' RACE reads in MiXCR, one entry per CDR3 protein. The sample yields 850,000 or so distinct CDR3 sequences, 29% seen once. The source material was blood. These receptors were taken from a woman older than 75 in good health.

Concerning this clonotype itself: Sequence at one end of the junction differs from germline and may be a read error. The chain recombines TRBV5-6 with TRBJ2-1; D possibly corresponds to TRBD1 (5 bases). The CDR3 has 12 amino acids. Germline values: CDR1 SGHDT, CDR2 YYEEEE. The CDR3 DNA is TGTGCCGGCAGCCAAGGGGTGGCTGGGCAGTTCTTC. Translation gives CAGSQGVAGQFF.

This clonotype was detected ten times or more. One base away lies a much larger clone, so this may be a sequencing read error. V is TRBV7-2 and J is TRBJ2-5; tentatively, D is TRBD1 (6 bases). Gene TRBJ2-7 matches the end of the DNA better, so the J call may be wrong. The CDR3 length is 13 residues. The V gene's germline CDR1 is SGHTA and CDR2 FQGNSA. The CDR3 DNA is TGTGCCAGCAGCCCCCAAGGGGGTGGCGAGCAGTACTTC. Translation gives CASSPQGGGEQYF.

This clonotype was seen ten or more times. The CDR3 DNA sequence: TGTGCCAGCAGCGCACGACAGGGACAGGGCTACGAGCAGTACTTC. Protein: CASSARQGQGYEQYF. J is TRBJ2-7 and V is TRBV3-1, with 9 bases that match TRBD1. Germline CDR1 and CDR2: LGHDT and YNNKEL (reference sequence). This CDR3 is built from 15 residues. J gave up 3 bases and V 5 bases, and 8 bases lay outside the gene matches.

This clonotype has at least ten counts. CDR3 coding DNA: TGTGCCAGCAGTATTGCAGGGAGCCGCTATGGCTACACCTTC. Translated: CASSIAGSRYGYTF. This sequence joins TRBV12-3 or TRBV12-4 and TRBJ1-2; tentative D call: TRBD1 (5 bases). CDR3 length equals 14 residues. The V end was cut by 5 bases, the J end by 4 bases, with 14 bases between.

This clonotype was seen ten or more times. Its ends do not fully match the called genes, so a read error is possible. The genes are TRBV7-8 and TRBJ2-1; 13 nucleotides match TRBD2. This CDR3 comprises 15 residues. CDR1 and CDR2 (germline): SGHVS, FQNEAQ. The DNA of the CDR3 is TGTGCCAGCAGTCTTGGGACTAGCGGGGCCAATAAGCAGTTCTTC. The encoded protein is CASSLGTSGANKQFF.

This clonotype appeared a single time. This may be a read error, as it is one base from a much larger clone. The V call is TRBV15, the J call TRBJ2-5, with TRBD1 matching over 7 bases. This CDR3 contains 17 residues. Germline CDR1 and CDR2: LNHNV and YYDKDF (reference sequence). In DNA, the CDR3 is TGTGCCACCAGCAGACCAAGACAGGGTGGGGACCAAGGGACCCAGTACTTC. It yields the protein CATSRPRQGGDQGTQYF. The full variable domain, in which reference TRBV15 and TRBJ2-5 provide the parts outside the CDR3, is DAMVIQNPRYQVTQFGKPVTLSCSQTLNHNVMYWYQQKSSQAPKLLFHYYDKDFNNEADTPDNFQSRRPNTSFCFLDIRSPGLGDTAMYLCATSRPRQGGDQGTQYFGPGTRLLVL.

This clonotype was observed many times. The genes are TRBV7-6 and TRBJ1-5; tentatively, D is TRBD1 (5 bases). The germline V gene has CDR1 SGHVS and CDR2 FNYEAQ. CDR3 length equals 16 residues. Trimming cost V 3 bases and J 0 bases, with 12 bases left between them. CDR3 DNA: TGTGCCAGCAGCTTGGGGACCGCCGGTAGCAATCAGCCCCAGCATTTT. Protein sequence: CASSLGTAGSNQPQHF.

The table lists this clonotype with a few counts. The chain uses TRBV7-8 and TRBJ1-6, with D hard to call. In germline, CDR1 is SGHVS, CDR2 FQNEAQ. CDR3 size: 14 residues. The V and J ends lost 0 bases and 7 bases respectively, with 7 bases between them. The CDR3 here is CASSLANRNSPLHF. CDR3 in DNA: TGTGCCAGCAGCTTAGCGAACAGAAATTCACCCCTCCACTTT.

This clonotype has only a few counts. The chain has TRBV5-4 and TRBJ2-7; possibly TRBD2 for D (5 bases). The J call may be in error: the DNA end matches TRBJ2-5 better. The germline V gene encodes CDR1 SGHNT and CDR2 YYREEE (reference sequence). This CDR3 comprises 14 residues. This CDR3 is CASSVTGRLQTQYF. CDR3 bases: TGTGCCAGCAGCGTTACCGGCCGACTACAGACCCAGTACTTC.

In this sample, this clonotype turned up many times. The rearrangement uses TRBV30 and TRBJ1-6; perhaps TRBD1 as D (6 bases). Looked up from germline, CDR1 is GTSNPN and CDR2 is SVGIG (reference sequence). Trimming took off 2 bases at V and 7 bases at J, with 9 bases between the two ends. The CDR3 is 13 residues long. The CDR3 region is CAWSRTENSPLHF. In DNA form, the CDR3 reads TGTGCCTGGAGTCGGACAGAGAATTCACCCCTCCACTTT.

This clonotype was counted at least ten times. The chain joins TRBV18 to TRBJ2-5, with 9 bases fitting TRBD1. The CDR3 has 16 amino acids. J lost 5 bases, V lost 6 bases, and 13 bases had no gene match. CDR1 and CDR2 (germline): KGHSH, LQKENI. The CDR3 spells CASSPRPGQGQETQYF. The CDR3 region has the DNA TGTGCCAGCTCCCCTAGACCGGGACAGGGACAGGAGACCCAGTACTTC.

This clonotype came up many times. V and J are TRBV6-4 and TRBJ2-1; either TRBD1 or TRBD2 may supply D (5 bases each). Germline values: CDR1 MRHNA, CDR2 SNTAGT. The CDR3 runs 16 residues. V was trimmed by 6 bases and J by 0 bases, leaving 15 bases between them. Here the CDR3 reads CASSILGTSSYNEQFF. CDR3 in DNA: TGTGCCAGCAGCATCCTAGGGACGAGCTCCTACAATGAGCAGTTCTTC.

The CDR3 reads CASSAADSWGTQYF. The CDR3, as DNA: TGTGCCAGCAGCGCCGCCGACTCGTGGGGTACGCAGTATTTT. This chain joins TRBV9 and TRBJ2-3; D ambiguous. Trimming cost V 3 bases and J 8 bases, with 16 bases left between them. CDR1 and CDR2 from the germline V gene are SGDLS and YYNGEE. The CDR3 runs to 14 residues.

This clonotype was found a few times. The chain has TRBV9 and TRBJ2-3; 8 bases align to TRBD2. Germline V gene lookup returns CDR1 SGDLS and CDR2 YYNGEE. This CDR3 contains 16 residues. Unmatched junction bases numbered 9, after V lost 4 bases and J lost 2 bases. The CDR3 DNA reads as TGTGCCAGCAGCAACCCGTCGGGGGGGTACACAGATACGCAGTATTTT. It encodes CASSNPSGGYTDTQYF.

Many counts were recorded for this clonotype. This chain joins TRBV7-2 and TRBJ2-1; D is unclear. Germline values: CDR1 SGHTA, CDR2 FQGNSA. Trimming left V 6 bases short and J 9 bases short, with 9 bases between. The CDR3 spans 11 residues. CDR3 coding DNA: TGTGCCAGCAGGACGTACGGTGAGCAGTTCTTC. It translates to CASRTYGEQFF.

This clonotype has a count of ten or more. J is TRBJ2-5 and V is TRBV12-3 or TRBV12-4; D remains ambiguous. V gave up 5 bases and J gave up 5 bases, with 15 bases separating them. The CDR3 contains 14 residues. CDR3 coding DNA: TGTGCCAGCAGTCCCGCTGGGATCGGGGAGACCCAGTACTTC. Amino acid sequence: CASSPAGIGETQYF.

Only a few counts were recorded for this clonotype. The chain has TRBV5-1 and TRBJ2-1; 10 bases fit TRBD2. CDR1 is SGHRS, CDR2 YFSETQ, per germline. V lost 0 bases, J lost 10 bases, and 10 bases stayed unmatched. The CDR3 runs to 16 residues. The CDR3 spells CASSLAGTSEGGEQFF. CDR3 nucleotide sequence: TGCGCCAGCAGCTTGGCCGGGACTAGCGAAGGTGGGGAGCAGTTCTTC.

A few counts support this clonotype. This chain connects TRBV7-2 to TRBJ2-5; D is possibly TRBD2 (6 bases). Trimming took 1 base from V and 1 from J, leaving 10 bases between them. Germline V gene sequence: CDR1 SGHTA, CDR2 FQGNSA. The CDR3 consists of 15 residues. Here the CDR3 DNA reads TGTGCCAGCAGCTTAGGGTCACTAGCCCAAGAGACCCAGTACTTC. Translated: CASSLGSLAQETQYF.

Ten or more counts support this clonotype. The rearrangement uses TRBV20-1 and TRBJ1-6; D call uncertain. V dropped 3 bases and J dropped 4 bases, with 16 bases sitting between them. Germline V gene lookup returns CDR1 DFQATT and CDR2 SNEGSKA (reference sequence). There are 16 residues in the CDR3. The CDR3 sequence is CSASPRRQIYNSPLHF. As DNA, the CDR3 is TGCAGTGCTAGCCCAAGACGCCAGATTTATAATTCACCCCTCCACTTT.

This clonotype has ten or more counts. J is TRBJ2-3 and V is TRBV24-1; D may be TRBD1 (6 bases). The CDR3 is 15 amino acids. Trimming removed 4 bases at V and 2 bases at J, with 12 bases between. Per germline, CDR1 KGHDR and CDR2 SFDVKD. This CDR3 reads CATSEGQYSTDTQYF. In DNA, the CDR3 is TGTGCCACCAGTGAAGGACAGTACTCCACAGATACGCAGTATTTT.

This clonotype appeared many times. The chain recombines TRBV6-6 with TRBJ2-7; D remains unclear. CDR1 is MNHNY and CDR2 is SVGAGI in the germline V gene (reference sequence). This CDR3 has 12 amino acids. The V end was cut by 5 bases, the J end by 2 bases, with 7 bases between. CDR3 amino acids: CASSAGPYEQYF. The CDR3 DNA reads TGTGCCAGCAGTGCCGGACCCTACGAGCAGTACTTC.

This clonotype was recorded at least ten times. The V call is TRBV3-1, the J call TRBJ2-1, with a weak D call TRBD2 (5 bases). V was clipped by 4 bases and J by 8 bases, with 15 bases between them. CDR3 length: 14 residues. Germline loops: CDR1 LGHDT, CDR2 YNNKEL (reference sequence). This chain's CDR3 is CASSPGLPRYEQFF. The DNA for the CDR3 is TGTGCCAGCAGCCCCGGACTTCCCAGATATGAGCAGTTCTTC.

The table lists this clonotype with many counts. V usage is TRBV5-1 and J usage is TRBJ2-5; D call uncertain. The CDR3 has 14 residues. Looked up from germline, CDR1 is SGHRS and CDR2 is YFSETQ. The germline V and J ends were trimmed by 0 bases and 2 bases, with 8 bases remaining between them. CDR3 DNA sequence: TGCGCCAGCAGCTTGGAGAGTATTCAAGAGACCCAGTACTTC. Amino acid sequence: CASSLESIQETQYF. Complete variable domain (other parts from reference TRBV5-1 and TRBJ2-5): KAGVTQTPRYLIKTRGQQVTLSCSPISGHRSVSWYQQTPGQGLQFLFEYFSETQRNKGNFPGRFSGRQFSNSRSEMNVSTLELGDSALYLCASSLESIQETQYFGPGTRLLVL.

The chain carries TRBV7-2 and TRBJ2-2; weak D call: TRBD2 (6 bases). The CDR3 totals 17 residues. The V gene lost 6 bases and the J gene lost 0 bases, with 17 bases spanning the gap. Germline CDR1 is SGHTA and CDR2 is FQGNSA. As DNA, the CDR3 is TGTGCCAGCAGTCGACGAGTGGGCGGGGCGAACACCGGGGAGCTGTTTTTT. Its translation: CASSRRVGGANTGELFF.

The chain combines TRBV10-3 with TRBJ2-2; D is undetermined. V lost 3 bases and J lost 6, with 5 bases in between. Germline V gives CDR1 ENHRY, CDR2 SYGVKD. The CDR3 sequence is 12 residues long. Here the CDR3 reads CAISEFPGELFF. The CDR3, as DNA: TGTGCCATCAGTGAATTCCCCGGGGAGCTGTTTTTT.

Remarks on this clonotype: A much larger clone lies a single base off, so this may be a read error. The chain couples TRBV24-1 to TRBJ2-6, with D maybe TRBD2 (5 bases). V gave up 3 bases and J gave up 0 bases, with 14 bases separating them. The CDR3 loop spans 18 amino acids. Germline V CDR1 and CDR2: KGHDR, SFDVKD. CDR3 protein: CATSDPKVGVSGANVLTF. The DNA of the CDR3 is TGTGCCACCAGTGATCCAAAGGTCGGGGTCTCTGGGGCCAACGTCCTGACTTTC.

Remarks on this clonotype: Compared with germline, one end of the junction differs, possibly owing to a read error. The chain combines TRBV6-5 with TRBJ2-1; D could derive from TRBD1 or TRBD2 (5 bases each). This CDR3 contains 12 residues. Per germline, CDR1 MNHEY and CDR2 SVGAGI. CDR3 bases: TGTGCCAGCAGTCTCCGGGGCAATGAGCGGTTCTTC. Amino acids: CASSLRGNERFF.

As DNA, the CDR3 is TGTGCCAGTGGCCTTGGGTGGACTGAAGCTTTCTTT. It encodes CASGLGWTEAFF. The J gene is TRBJ1-1, the V gene TRBV27; D is unresolved. The V gene's germline CDR1 is MNHEY and CDR2 SMNVEV (reference sequence). The CDR3 loop spans 12 amino acids. The V gene lost 9 bases and the J gene lost 5 bases, with 13 bases spanning the gap.

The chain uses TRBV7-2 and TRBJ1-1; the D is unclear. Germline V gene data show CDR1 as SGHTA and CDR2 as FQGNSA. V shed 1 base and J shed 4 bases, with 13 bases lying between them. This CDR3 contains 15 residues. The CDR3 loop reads CASSLVGSRPTEAFF. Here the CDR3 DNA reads TGTGCCAGCAGCTTAGTGGGCAGTCGACCCACTGAAGCTTTCTTT.

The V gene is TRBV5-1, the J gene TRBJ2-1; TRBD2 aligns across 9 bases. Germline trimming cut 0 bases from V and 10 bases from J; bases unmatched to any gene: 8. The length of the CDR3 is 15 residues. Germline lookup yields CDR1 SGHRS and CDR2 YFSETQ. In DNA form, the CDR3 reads TGCGCCAGCAGCTTGGAGGGCGGGGGGGCCCGGGAGCAGTTCTTC. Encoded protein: CASSLEGGGAREQFF.

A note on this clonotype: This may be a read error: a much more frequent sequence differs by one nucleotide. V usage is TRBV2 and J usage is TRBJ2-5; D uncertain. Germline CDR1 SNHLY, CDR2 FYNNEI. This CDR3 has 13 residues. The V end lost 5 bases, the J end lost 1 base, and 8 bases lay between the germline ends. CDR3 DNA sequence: TGTGCCAGCAGTAACCAGAGCCAAGAGACCCAGTACTTC. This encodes CASSNQSQETQYF. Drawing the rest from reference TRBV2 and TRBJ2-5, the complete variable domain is EPEVTQTPSHQVTQMGQEVILRCVPISNHLYFYWYRQILGQKVEFLVSFYNNEISEKSEIFDDQFSVERPDGSNFTLKIRSTKLEDSAMYFCASSNQSQETQYFGPGTRLLVL.

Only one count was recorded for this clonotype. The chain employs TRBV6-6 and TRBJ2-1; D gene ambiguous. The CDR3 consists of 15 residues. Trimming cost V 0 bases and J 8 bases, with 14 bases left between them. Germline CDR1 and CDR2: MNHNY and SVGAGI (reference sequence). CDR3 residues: CASSYSTLTDDEQFF. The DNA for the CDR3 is TGTGCCAGCAGTTACTCGACGCTGACGGATGATGAGCAGTTCTTC.